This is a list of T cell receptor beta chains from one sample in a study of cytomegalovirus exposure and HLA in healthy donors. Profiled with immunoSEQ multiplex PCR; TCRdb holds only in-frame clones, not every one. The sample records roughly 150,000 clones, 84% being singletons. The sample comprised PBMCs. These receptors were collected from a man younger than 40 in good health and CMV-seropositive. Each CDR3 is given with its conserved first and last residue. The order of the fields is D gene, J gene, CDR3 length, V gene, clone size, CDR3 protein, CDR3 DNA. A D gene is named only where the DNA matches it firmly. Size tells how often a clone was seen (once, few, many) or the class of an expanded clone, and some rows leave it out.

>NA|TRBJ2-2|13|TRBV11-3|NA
CASSQQFPGELFF
TGTGCCAGCAGCCAACAGTTTCCCGGGGAGCTGTTTTTT
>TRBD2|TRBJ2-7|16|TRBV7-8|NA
CASSDGGSSLEYEQYF
TGTGCCAGCAGCGATGGCGGGAGTTCCCTTGAGTACGAGCAGTACTTC
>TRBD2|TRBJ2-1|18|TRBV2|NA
CASSETRLAGGSYNEQFF
TGTGCCAGCAGTGAAACCCGGCTAGCGGGAGGCTCCTACAATGAGCAGTTCTTC
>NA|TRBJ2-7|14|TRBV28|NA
CASSLGSQSYEQYF
TGTGCCAGCAGTCTGGGGAGTCAGTCCTACGAGCAGTACTTC
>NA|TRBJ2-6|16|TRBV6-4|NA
CASSVEAESGANVLTF
TGTGCCAGCAGTGTGGAGGCTGAATCTGGGGCCAACGTCCTGACTTTC
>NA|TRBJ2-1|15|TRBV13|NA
CASSLRGSSYNEQFF
TGTGCCAGCAGCTTAAGGGGGTCCTCCTACAATGAGCAGTTCTTC
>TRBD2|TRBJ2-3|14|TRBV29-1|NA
CSLIQTSGPDTQYF
TGCAGCCTAATACAGACTAGCGGGCCAGATACGCAGTATTTT
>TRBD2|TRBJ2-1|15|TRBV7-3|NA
CASSKLAGAYNEQFF
TGTGCCAGCAGCAAACTAGCGGGAGCGTACAATGAGCAGTTCTTC
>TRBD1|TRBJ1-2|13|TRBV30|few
CAWSRGAFYGYTF
TGTGCCTGGAGCAGGGGGGCTTTCTATGGCTACACCTTC
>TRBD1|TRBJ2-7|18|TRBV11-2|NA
CASSLGSRTGRYSYEQYF
TGTGCCAGCAGCTTGGGGAGTAGGACAGGGAGATACTCCTACGAGCAGTACTTC
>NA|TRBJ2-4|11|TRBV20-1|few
CSARSLNIQYF
TGCAGTGCTAGGTCATTGAACATTCAGTACTTC
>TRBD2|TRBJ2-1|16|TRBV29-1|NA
CSVDGTSGLTYNEQFF
TGCAGCGTTGACGGGACTAGCGGCCTCACCTACAATGAGCAGTTCTTC
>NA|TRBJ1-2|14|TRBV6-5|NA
CANYLSPRARGYTF
TGTGCCAACTATCTCTCACCGCGGGCCCGTGGCTACACCTTC
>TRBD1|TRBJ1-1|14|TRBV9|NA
CASSAGQPNTEAFF
TGTGCCAGCAGCGCGGGACAGCCGAACACTGAAGCTTTCTTT
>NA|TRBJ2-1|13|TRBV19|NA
CASTPTGRNEQFF
TGTGCCAGTACACCGACAGGCCGGAATGAGCAGTTCTTC
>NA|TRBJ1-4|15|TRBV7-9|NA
CASSFLRPGDEKLFF
TGTGCCAGCAGCTTCCTGCGGCCGGGGGACGAAAAACTGTTTTTT
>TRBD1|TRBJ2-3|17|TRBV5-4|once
CASSLRQGPFSTDTQYF
TGTGCCAGCAGCTTGAGACAGGGGCCTTTTAGCACAGATACGCAGTATTTT
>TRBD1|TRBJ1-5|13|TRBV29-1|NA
CSVATGAGQPQHF
TGCAGCGTCGCGACAGGGGCGGGTCAGCCCCAGCATTTT
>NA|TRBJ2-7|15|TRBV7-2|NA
CASSFRDTNPYEQYF
TGTGCCAGCAGCTTCCGGGACACGAATCCCTACGAGCAGTACTTC
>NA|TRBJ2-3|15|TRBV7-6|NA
CASSPLTLAADTQYF
TGTGCCAGCAGCCCCCTGACCTTGGCGGCAGATACGCAGTATTTT
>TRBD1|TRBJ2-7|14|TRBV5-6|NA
CASSLGQGRYEQYF
TGTGCCAGCAGCTTGGGACAGGGGAGGTACGAGCAGTACTTC
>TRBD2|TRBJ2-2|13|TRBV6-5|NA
CASTSGPSGELFF
TGTGCCAGTACTAGCGGTCCTTCCGGGGAGCTGTTTTTT
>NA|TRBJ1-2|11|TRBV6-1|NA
CASSSGPGYTF
TGTGCCAGCAGTTCAGGGCCTGGCTACACCTTC
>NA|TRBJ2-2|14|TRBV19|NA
CASSPRQTTGELFF
TGTGCCAGTAGTCCCCGACAGACCACCGGGGAGCTGTTTTTT
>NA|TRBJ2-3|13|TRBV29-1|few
CSVVGGSTDTQYF
TGCAGCGTTGTCGGGGGTAGCACAGATACGCAGTATTTT
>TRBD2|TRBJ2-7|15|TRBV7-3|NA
CASSRTSGDPGGQYF
TGTGCCAGCAGTCGGACTAGCGGGGACCCTGGGGGGCAGTACTTC
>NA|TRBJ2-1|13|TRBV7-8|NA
CASSLIPHEEQFF
TGTGCCAGCAGCCTCATTCCCCATGAGGAGCAGTTCTTC
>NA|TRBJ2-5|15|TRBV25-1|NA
CASSPREGFGETQYF
TGTGCCAGCAGTCCTCGAGAGGGTTTTGGAGAGACCCAGTACTTC
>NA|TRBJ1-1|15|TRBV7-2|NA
CASSFGGGANTEAFF
TGTGCCAGCAGCTTTGGGGGGGGTGCGAACACTGAAGCTTTCTTT
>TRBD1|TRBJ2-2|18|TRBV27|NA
CASSLYAGQGAWSGELFF
TGTGCCAGCAGTTTATACGCGGGACAGGGGGCTTGGTCCGGGGAGCTGTTTTTT
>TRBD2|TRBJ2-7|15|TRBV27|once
CASSPSAGRAYEQYF
TGTGCCAGCAGTCCATCAGCGGGGAGGGCCTACGAGCAGTACTTC
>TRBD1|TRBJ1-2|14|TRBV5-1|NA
CASSWEGQGNGYTF
TGCGCCAGCAGCTGGGAGGGACAGGGAAATGGCTACACCTTC
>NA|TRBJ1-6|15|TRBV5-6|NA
CASSLDPGKNSPLHF
TGTGCCAGCAGCTTGGATCCAGGGAAAAATTCACCCCTCCACTTT
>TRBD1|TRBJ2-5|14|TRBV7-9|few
CASSLDRPQETQYF
TGTGCCAGCAGCTTGGACAGGCCTCAAGAGACCCAGTACTTC
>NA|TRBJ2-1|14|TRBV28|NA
CASSLMAGGNEQFF
TGTGCCAGCAGTTTAATGGCGGGTGGAAATGAGCAGTTCTTC
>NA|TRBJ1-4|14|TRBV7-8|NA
CASTPLRSGEKLFF
TGTGCCAGCACCCCCCTTCGGAGCGGGGAAAAACTGTTTTTT
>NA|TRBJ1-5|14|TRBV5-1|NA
CASSLEGPTGPQHF
TGCGCCAGCAGCTTGGAAGGGCCGACAGGGCCCCAGCATTTT